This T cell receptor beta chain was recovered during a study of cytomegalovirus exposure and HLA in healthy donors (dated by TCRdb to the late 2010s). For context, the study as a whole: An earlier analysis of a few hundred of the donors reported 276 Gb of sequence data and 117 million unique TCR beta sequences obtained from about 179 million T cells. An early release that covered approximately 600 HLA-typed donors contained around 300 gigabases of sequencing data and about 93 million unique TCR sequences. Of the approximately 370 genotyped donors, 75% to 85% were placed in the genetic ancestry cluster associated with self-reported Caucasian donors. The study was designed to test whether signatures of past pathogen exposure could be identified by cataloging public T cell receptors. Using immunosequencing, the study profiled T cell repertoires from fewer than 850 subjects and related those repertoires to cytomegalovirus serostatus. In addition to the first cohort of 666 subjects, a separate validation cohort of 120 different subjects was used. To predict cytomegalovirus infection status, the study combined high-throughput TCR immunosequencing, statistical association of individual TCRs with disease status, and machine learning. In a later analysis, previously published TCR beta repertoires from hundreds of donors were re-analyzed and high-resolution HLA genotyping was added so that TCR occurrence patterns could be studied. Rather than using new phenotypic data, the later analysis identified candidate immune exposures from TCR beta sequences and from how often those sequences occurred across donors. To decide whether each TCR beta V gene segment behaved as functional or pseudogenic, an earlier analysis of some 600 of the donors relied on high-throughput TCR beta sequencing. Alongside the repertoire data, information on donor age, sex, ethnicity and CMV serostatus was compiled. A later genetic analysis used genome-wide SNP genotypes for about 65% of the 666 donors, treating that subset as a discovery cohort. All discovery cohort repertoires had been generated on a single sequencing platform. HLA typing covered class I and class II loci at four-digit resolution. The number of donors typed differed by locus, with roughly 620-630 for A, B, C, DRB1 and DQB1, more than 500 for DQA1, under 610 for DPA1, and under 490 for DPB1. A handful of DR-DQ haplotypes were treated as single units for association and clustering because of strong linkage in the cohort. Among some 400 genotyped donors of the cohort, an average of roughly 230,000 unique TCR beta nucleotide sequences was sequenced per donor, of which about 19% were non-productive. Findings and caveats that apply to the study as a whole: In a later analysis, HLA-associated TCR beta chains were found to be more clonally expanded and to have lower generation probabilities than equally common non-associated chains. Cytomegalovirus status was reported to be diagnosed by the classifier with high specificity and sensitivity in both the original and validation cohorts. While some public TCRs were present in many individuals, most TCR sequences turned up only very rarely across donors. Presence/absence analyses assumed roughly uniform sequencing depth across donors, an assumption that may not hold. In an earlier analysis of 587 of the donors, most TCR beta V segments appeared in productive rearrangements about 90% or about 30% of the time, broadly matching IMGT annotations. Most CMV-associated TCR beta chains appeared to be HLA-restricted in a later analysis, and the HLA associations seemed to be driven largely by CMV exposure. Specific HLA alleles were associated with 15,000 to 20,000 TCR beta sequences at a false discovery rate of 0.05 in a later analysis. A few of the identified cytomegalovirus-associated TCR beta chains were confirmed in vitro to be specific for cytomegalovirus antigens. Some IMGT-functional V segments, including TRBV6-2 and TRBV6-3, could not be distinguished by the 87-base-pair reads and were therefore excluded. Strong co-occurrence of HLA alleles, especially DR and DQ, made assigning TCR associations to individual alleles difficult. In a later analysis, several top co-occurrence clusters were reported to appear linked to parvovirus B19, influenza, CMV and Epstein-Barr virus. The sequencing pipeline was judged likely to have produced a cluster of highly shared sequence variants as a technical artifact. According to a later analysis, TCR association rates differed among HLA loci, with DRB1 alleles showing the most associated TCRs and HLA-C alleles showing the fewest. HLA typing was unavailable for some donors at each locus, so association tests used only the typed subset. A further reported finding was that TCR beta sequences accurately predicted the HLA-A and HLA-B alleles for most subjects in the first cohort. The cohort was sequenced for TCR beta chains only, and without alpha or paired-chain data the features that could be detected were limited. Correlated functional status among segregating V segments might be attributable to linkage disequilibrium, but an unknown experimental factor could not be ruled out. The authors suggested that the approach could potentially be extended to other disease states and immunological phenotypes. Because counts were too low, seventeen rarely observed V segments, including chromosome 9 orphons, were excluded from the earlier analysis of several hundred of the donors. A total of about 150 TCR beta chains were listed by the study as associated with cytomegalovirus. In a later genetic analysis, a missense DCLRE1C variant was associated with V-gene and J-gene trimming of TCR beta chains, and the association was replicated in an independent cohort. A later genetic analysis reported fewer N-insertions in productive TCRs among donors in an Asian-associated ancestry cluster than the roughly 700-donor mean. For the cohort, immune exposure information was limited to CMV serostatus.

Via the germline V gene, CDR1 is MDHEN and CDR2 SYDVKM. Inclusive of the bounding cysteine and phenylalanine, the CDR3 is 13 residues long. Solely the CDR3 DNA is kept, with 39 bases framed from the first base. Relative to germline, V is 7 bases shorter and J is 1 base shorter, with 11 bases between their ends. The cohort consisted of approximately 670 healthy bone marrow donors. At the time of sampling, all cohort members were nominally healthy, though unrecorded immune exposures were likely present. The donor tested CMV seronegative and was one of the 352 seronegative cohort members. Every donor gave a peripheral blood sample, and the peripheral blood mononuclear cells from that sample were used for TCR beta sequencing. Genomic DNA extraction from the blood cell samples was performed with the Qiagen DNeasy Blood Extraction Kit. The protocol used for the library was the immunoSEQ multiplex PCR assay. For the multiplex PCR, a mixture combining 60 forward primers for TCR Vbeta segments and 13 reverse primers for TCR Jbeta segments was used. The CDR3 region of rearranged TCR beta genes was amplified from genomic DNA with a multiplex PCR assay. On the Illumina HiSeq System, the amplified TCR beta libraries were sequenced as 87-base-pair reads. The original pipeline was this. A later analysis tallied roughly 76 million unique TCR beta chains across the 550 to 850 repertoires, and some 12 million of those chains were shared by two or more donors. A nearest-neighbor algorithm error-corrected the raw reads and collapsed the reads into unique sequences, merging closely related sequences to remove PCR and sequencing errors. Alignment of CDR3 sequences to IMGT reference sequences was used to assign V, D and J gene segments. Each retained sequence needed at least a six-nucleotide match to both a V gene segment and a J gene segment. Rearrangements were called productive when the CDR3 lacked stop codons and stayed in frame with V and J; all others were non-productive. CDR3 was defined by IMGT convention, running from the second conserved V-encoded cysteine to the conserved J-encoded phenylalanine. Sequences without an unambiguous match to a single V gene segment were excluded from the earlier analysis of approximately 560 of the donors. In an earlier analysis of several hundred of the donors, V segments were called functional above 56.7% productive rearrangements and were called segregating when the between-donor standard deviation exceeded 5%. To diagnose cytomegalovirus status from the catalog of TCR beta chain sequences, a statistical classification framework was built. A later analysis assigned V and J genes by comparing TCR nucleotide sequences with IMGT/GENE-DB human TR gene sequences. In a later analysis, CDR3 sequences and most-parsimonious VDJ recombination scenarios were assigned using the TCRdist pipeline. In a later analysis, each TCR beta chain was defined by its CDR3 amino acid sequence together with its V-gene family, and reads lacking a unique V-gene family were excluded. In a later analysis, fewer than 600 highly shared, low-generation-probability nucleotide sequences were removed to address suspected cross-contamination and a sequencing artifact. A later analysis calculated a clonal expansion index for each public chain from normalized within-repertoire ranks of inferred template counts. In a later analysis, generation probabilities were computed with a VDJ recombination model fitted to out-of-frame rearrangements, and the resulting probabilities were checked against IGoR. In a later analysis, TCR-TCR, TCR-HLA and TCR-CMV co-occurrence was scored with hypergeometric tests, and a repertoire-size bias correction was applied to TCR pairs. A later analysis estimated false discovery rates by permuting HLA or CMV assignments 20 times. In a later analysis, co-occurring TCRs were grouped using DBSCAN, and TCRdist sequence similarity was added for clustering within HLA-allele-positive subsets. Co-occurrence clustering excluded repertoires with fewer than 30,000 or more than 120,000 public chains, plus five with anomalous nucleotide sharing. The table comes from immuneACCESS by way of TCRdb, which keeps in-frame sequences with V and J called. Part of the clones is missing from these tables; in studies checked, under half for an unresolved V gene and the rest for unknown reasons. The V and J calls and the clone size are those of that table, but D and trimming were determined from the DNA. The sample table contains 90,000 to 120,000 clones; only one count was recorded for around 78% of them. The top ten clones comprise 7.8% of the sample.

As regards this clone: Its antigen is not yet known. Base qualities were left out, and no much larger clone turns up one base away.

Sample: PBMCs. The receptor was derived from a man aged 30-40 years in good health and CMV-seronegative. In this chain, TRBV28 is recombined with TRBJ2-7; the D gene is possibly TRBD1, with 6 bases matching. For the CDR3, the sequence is CASNVGQSYEQYF. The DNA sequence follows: TGTGCCAGCAACGTAGGACAGTCCTACGAGCAGTACTTC.